Listed below are T cell receptor beta chains from one sample, sequenced in a study of T-cell reconstitution after alpha-beta-depleted transplantation in children. From the PCR reads, TCRdb called clonotypes with MiXCR, one entry per CDR3 protein. Here the sample spans 90,000 to 120,000 distinct CDR3 sequences, 5.5% to 7% being singletons. Material: PBMCs, mostly from graft donor cells, obtained 360 days after TCRalphabeta/CD19-depleted stem cell transplant. The receptor set was obtained from a male patient between 2 and 15 years old who had a stem cell transplant for acute lymphoblastic leukemia, so the T cells may come from the graft donor. CDR3s include the opening cysteine and the closing phenylalanine or tryptophan. Fields, in order: J gene, V gene, D gene, clone size, CDR3 DNA, CDR3 protein. D genes are given only for firm matches. Clone size, where shown, is once, few, many, or a class for clones that have expanded.

TRBJ2-3 TRBV9 . many TGTGCCAGCAGCCTCGCCGCAGTCACAGATACGCAGTATTTT CASSLAAVTDTQYF
TRBJ1-5 TRBV10-2 TRBD1 few TGCGCCAGCAGTGAAGTAGGACAGGGGCTAAGCAATCAGCCCCAGCATTTT CASSEVGQGLSNQPQHF
TRBJ1-2 TRBV7-2 TRBD1 few TGTGCCAGCAGCTCCCTTAGGGGGCGATTGTATGGCTACACCTTC CASSSLRGRLYGYTF
TRBJ2-5 TRBV20-1 TRBD2 many TGCAGTGCTAGCATAGCGGGAGGGCCCATGGAGACCCAGTACTTC CSASIAGGPMETQYF
TRBJ1-4 TRBV15 . . TGTGCCACCAGCCCGGGGAGGGGACTGTTTTTT CATSPGRGLFF
TRBJ2-3 TRBV5-5 . few TGTGCCAGCAGCTTGATTTTATTGGAGGTAGTAGATACGCAGTATTTT CASSLILLEVVDTQYF
TRBJ1-1 TRBV7-8 . . TGTGCCAGCAGCCCCAGGAGCACTGAAGCTTTCTTT CASSPRSTEAFF
TRBJ1-1 TRBV24-1 . many TGTGCCCCCTTCCCCATCTTGAACACTGAAGCTTTCTTT CAPFPILNTEAFF
TRBJ2-1 TRBV20-1 . . TGCAGTGCTAGAGGGCCGATTTATGAGCAGTTCTTC CSARGPIYEQFF
TRBJ2-5 TRBV4-1 . few TGCGCCAGCAGCCAAGTCACCCTACAAGAGACCCAGTACTTC CASSQVTLQETQYF
TRBJ1-2 TRBV25-1 TRBD1 . TGTGCCAGCAGCCAGACAGGGGCGGGGTATGGCTACACCTTC CASSQTGAGYGYTF
TRBJ1-6 TRBV5-6 . . TGTGCCAGCAGCTCAGAGGGCTCACCCCTCCACTTT CASSSEGSPLHF
TRBJ2-1 TRBV6-1 TRBD2 few TGTGCCAGCAGCCTAGCGGGTCCCGCCTACAATGAGCAGTTCTTC CASSLAGPAYNEQFF
TRBJ2-1 TRBV7-9 . few TGTGCCAGCAGCTTCACTGGGTATGAGCAGTTCTTC CASSFTGYEQFF
TRBJ2-3 TRBV7-8 . few TGTGCCAGCAGCTTAGCGGGGCTGCACCCAGATACGCAGTATTTT CASSLAGLHPDTQYF
TRBJ1-5 TRBV27 . many TGTGCCAGCAGTTTAAGGGGAATGCGCAATCAGCCCCAGCATTTT CASSLRGMRNQPQHF
TRBJ1-1 TRBV9 . many TGTGCCAGCAGATTAAGACCGGGACACCAGCTTGAAGCTTTCTTT CASRLRPGHQLEAFF
TRBJ2-3 TRBV7-9 TRBD1 few TGTGCCAGCAGTATATGGGACAGAATTTTCACAGATACGCAGTATTTT CASSIWDRIFTDTQYF
TRBJ2-7 TRBV5-6 TRBD1 many TGTGCCAGCAAGGAGGAACAGGGGGAGTACGAGCAGTACTTC CASKEEQGEYEQYF
TRBJ2-1 TRBV5-8 . few TGTGCCAGCAGCCCGGACCCTCAGCAGTTCTTC CASSPDPQQFF
TRBJ2-7 TRBV12-3/TRBV12-4 . many TGTGCCAGCAGTGCCGACTACGAGCAGTACTTC CASSADYEQYF
TRBJ2-1 TRBV9 . few TGTGCCAGCAGCGACATCCCGGGGAGGCATGAGCAGTTCTTC CASSDIPGRHEQFF
TRBJ2-3 TRBV28 . many TGTGCCAGCAGTTCTGACCGGGCCGTCCGAGATACGCAGTATTTT CASSSDRAVRDTQYF
TRBJ1-1 TRBV29-1 . many TGCAGCGTCACAGGAGGCAACACTGAAGCTTTCTTT CSVTGGNTEAFF
TRBJ2-3 TRBV4-3 TRBD2 many TGCGCCAGCAGCCAAGAAAGGCTAGCGGGGTTCACAGATACGCAGTATTTT CASSQERLAGFTDTQYF